This passage covers 28 T cell receptor beta chains from one sample sequenced in a study of T cell responses to AZD1222 COVID-19 vaccine. The protocol was immunoSEQ multiplex PCR, while the TCRdb copy is restricted to in-frame clones and leaves out a portion. The sample consists of tens of thousands of clones, roughly 88% of them appearing once. The specimen comprised peripheral blood, sampled on day 0 of AZD1222 vaccination. These receptors were obtained from an adult in good health.

The CDR3 DNA follows: TGCGCCAGCAGCTCAACTAGCGGGAGTCTAAATGAGCAGTTCTTC. It codes for CASSSTSGSLNEQFF. The chain recombines TRBV4-1 with TRBJ2-1; 11 bases are shared with TRBD2. Trimming cost V 5 bases and J 7 bases; bases outside gene matches: 7. The CDR3 consists of 15 residues. The germline V gene encodes CDR1 MGHRA and CDR2 YSYEKL.

The chain couples TRBV5-8 to TRBJ2-1; the D is unclear. Per germline, CDR1 SGHTS and CDR2 YDEGEE. The V and J ends lost 4 bases and 0 bases respectively, with 14 bases between them. The CDR3 spans 16 residues. CDR3 in DNA: TGTGCCAGCAGCGCACCGGGCCCTTTCTCCTACAATGAGCAGTTCTTC. Encoded protein: CASSAPGPFSYNEQFF.

V is TRBV11-3 and J is TRBJ2-7; 8 bases are a match to TRBD2. CDR3 length: 14 amino acids. The trim removed 3 bases at V and 2 bases at J, leaving 3 bases unmatched. In germline, CDR1 is SGHNT, CDR2 YENEEA. The CDR3 DNA follows: TGTGCCAGCAGCTTTTCGGGAGGGACCTACGAGCAGTACGTC. Translating it yields CASSFSGGTYEQYV.

This rearrangement joins TRBV7-8 to TRBJ2-7, with 13 bases aligning to TRBD2. The CDR3 runs to 16 residues. V lost 5 bases, J lost 5 bases, and 9 bases stayed unmatched. Per the germline V gene, CDR1 is SGHVS and CDR2 is FQNEAQ. The CDR3 DNA reads as TGTGCCAGCAGCCCCCGGACTAGCGGGAGCGCCCACGAGCAGTACTTC. It encodes CASSPRTSGSAHEQYF. The variable domain in full, with the rest retrieved from reference TRBV7-8 and TRBJ2-7, is GAGVSQSPRYKVAKRGQDVALRCDPISGHVSLFWYQQALGQGPEFLTYFQNEAQLDKSGLPSDRFFAERPEGSVSTLKIQRTQQEDSAVYLCASSPRTSGSAHEQYFGPGTRLTVT.

V gene TRBV2 combines with J gene TRBJ1-6; no clear D gene. CDR3 size: 15 residues. The V end was cut by 6 bases, the J end by 7 bases, with 16 bases between. CDR1 and CDR2 (germline): SNHLY, FYNNEI. CDR3 sequence (DNA): TGTGCCAGCAGCCCCGAGGAGAAATCCAATTCACCCCTCCACTTT. Translating gives CASSPEEKSNSPLHF.

The chain joins TRBV27 to TRBJ2-1; the D gene is possibly TRBD2 (6 bases). There are 17 residues in the CDR3. The V end lost 3 bases, the J end lost 6 bases, and 21 bases lay between the germline ends. Germline assignment: CDR1 MNHEY and CDR2 SMNVEV (reference sequence). CDR3 sequence reads: CASSFLTSSQATNEQFF. DNA of the CDR3: TGTGCCAGCAGTTTTCTCACTAGCTCCCAGGCGACCAATGAGCAGTTCTTC.

This chain connects TRBV19 to TRBJ1-4, with TRBD1 matching 8 bases. The CDR3 runs 16 residues. The J segment lost 0 bases and the V segment lost 5 bases, leaving 5 bases of the junction unmatched. The germline CDR1 and CDR2 sequences are LNHDA and SQIVND (reference sequence). Here the CDR3 reads CASSQGTGATNEKLFF. The CDR3 coding sequence is TGTGCCAGTAGTCAGGGGACAGGAGCAACTAATGAAAAACTGTTTTTT.

V is TRBV15 and J is TRBJ2-2; D unclear. The germline V gene encodes CDR1 LNHNV and CDR2 YYDKDF (reference sequence). The CDR3 is made up of 17 amino acids. Trimming took 0 bases from V and 7 from J, leaving 18 bases between them. CDR3 residues: CATSRDQPDLRDGELFF. CDR3 DNA sequence: TGTGCCACCAGCAGAGATCAGCCGGACCTTAGGGACGGGGAGCTGTTTTTT. Full variable domain (missing parts from reference TRBV15 and TRBJ2-2): DAMVIQNPRYQVTQFGKPVTLSCSQTLNHNVMYWYQQKSSQAPKLLFHYYDKDFNNEADTPDNFQSRRPNTSFCFLDIRSPGLGDTAMYLCATSRDQPDLRDGELFFGEGSRLTVL.

This clone was seen once. This rearrangement joins TRBV6-1 to TRBJ1-2, with 12 bases fitting TRBD1. CDR3 length: 15 residues. Germline V gene data show CDR1 as MNHNS and CDR2 as SASEGT. V shed 2 bases and J 8 bases; nucleotides not matched to a gene: 6. In DNA, the CDR3 is TGTGCCAGCAGTGAATTGGGACAGGGGGCGAGGGGCTACACCTTC. This codes for CASSELGQGARGYTF.

This sequence joins TRBV6-5 and TRBJ1-6; D is unresolved. In germline, CDR1 is MNHEY, CDR2 SVGAGI. Trimming took off 2 bases at V and 9 bases at J, with 11 bases between the two ends. The CDR3 is made up of 14 amino acids. CDR3 DNA sequence: TGTGCCAGCAGTTACAAACAGAATTTTTCACCCCTCCACTTT. It encodes CASSYKQNFSPLHF.

The CDR3 DNA reads TGTGCCAGTAGTATTCTAGTAGCGGGGGACCTAGCCAAAAACATTCAGTACTTC. Protein sequence: CASSILVAGDLAKNIQYF. This chain uses TRBV19 with TRBJ2-4, with 9 bases identical to TRBD2. With V trimmed by 3 bases and J by 0 bases, 9 bases remained unmatched. Germline-derived CDR1 and CDR2 are LNHDA and SQIVND (reference sequence). The CDR3 is made up of 18 amino acids.

This chain joins TRBV6-5 and TRBJ2-3; D may be TRBD1 (6 bases). CDR1 MNHEY and CDR2 SVGAGI come from the germline V gene. The CDR3 is 15 residues long. The V end lost 7 bases, the J end lost 0 bases, and 14 bases lay between the germline ends. The CDR3 here is CASMRNRASTDTQYF. DNA of the CDR3: TGTGCCAGCATGAGAAACAGGGCTAGCACAGATACGCAGTATTTT.

The rearrangement uses TRBV15 and TRBJ2-6; D is unresolved. The CDR3 is 14 amino acids. Looked up from germline, CDR1 is LNHNV and CDR2 is YYDKDF (reference sequence). V was shortened by 3 bases and J by 3 bases, with 6 bases between the two germline ends. CDR3 DNA: TGTGCCACCAGCAGGGGCGGTGGGGCCAACGTCCTGACTTTC. This sequence encodes CATSRGGGANVLTF.

This chain links TRBV27 with TRBJ1-1; D gene unclear. CDR3 length equals 13 residues. V shed 4 bases and J shed 1 base, with 7 bases lying between them. The germline V gene encodes CDR1 MNHEY and CDR2 SMNVEV (reference sequence). CDR3 sequence: CASSYRRNTEAFF. As DNA, the CDR3 is TGTGCCAGCAGTTACCGGAGGAACACTGAAGCTTTCTTT.

The chain recombines TRBV6-2 or TRBV6-3 with TRBJ1-1; maybe TRBD1 (6 bases). This CDR3 contains 14 residues. V lost 2 bases and J 2 bases, leaving 9 bases between the germline ends. Germline assignment: CDR1 MNHEY and CDR2 SVGEGT. This CDR3 reads CASSYRGLNTEAFF. The CDR3 nucleotides read TGTGCCAGCAGTTACAGGGGGTTAAACACTGAAGCTTTCTTT.

There are a few counts of this clone. The V and J genes are TRBV28 and TRBJ2-2; D is undetermined. V lost 4 bases and J lost 1, with 13 bases in between. Germline V gene data show CDR1 as MDHEN and CDR2 as SYDVKM. CDR3 length: 16 residues. CDR3 bases: TGTGCCAGCAGTTCCCTTTCGCGCAGGAACACCGGGGAGCTGTTTTTT. This translates into CASSSLSRRNTGELFF.

V gene TRBV10-3 combines with J gene TRBJ1-1, with 10 bases lining up with TRBD1. Per germline, CDR1 ENHRY and CDR2 SYGVKD. The CDR3 length is 14 residues. With V trimmed by 3 bases and J by 7 bases, 5 bases remained unmatched. The CDR3 loop is CAISEQTGGNEAFF. The CDR3 coding sequence is TGTGCCATCAGTGAACAGACAGGGGGCAATGAAGCTTTCTTT.

The rearrangement joins TRBV27 to TRBJ1-5; 7 bases line up with TRBD1. The CDR3 runs to 16 residues. With 7 bases clipped from V and 0 bases from J, the junction kept 9 bases outside the gene matches. Germline CDR1 and CDR2: MNHEY and SMNVEV (reference sequence). This CDR3 is CASTYVGQVSNQPQHF. As DNA, the CDR3 is TGTGCCAGCACGTATGTCGGACAGGTTAGCAATCAGCCCCAGCATTTT.

This clone was seen only once. This chain uses TRBV4-1 with TRBJ2-5; TRBD1 is a possible D gene (6 bases). This CDR3 is 14 amino acids long. The germline V gene has CDR1 MGHRA and CDR2 YSYEKL. Trimming stripped 1 base from V and 5 bases from J, with 11 bases between. The CDR3 loop reads CASSQVQGRETQYF. CDR3 nucleotide sequence: TGCGCCAGCAGCCAAGTACAGGGACGGGAGACCCAGTACTTC.

This chain joins TRBV5-1 and TRBJ2-2, with 10 positions matching TRBD2. Germline V gene sequence: CDR1 SGHRS, CDR2 YFSETQ. With V trimmed by 2 bases and J by 4 bases, 2 bases remained unmatched. This CDR3 has 15 residues. The CDR3 coding sequence is TGCGCCAGCAGCTTTACTAGCGGGACCACCGGGGAGCTGTTTTTT. The encoded protein is CASSFTSGTTGELFF.

The gene calls are TRBV9 and TRBJ2-3; 9 bases are a match to TRBD2. There are 15 residues in the CDR3. Trimming removed 4 bases from V and 3 bases from J; junction bases left unmatched: 6. CDR1 and CDR2 (germline): SGDLS, YYNGEE. CDR3 region: CASSPIAGVTDTQYF. CDR3 nucleotides: TGTGCCAGCAGCCCCATAGCGGGAGTAACAGATACGCAGTATTTT.

The chain links TRBV7-9 to TRBJ1-1, with a tentative D call TRBD1 (6 bases). Germline V gene sequence: CDR1 SEHNR, CDR2 FQNEAQ (reference sequence). Trimming took off 4 bases at V and 1 base at J, with 7 bases between the two ends. The CDR3 length is 13 residues. CDR3 protein: CASSSQGNTEAFF. CDR3 nucleotide sequence: TGTGCCAGCAGCTCACAGGGGAACACTGAAGCTTTCTTT. The variable domain in full, with the rest retrieved from reference TRBV7-9 and TRBJ1-1, is DTGVSQNPRHKITKRGQNVTFRCDPISEHNRLYWYRQTLGQGPEFLTYFQNEAQLEKSRLLSDRFSAERPKGSFSTLEIQRTEQGDSAMYLCASSSQGNTEAFFGQGTRLTVV.

This clone has just one count. The rearrangement uses TRBV11-1 and TRBJ1-2; 9 bases are a match to TRBD1. The CDR3 contains 14 residues. Germline lookup yields CDR1 SGHAT and CDR2 FQDESV (reference sequence). After removal of 6 bases from V and 3 bases from J, the junction contained 5 bases not matched to a gene. DNA for the CDR3: TGTGCCAGCAGTCGGCGGACAGGGGACTATGGCTACACCTTC. Amino acids: CASSRRTGDYGYTF.

The chain employs TRBV10-2 and TRBJ2-7; D gene uncertain. Trimming removed 3 bases at V and 2 bases at J, with 17 bases between. CDR1 and CDR2 from the germline V gene are WSHSY and SAAADI. The length of the CDR3 is 16 residues. This CDR3 reads CASSDIGDPVPYEQYF. CDR3 sequence (DNA): TGCGCCAGCAGTGACATTGGGGATCCAGTACCCTACGAGCAGTACTTC.

The gene calls are TRBV10-3 and TRBJ1-1; D remains ambiguous. Germline CDR1 is ENHRY and CDR2 is SYGVKD. CDR3 length equals 15 residues. V gave up 8 bases and J gave up 2 bases, with 18 bases separating them. The DNA for the CDR3 is TGTGCCATCGGTGCCGGAAGCTCGGGTAACACTGAAGCTTTCTTT. Protein product: CAIGAGSSGNTEAFF.

This clone appeared once. This sequence joins TRBV7-7 and TRBJ2-5; a possible D gene is TRBD1 (6 bases). The CDR3 has 14 amino acids. In germline, CDR1 is SSHAT, CDR2 FNYEAQ (reference sequence). The V gene lost 5 bases and the J gene lost 5 bases, with 15 bases spanning the gap. CDR3 loop: CASSPHRVLETQYF. The CDR3 DNA reads as TGTGCCAGCAGCCCACACAGGGTCCTGGAGACCCAGTACTTC.

This chain uses TRBV4-1 with TRBJ2-3; D gene uncertain. The CDR3 runs to 16 residues. Trimming removed 5 bases at V and 0 bases at J, with 15 bases between. Germline assignment: CDR1 MGHRA and CDR2 YSYEKL. The CDR3 region is CASSSPARPSTDTQYF. In nucleotides, the CDR3 is TGCGCCAGCAGCTCCCCGGCTAGGCCTAGCACAGATACGCAGTATTTT.

This chain connects TRBV4-1 to TRBJ1-1; 7 bases agree with TRBD1. Trimming removed 4 bases from V and 4 bases from J; junction bases left unmatched: 15. The CDR3 totals 17 residues. In germline, CDR1 is MGHRA, CDR2 YSYEKL. This CDR3 is CASSPGGARVEGTEAFF. In DNA form, the CDR3 reads TGCGCCAGCAGCCCAGGGGGGGCCAGGGTAGAGGGCACTGAAGCTTTCTTT.